This T cell receptor beta chain was profiled in a study of T-cell memory formation after mild COVID-19 (dated by TCRdb to the early 2020s). The study in broad terms: TCR sequence clusters from the two donors were found to be largely donor specific. The cohort was made up of two young adult volunteers, one female and one male, who were previously healthy. In a couple of donors, T-cell clones that expanded and contracted after mild COVID-19 were tracked by sequencing TCRalpha and TCRbeta repertoires over time.

Ficoll-Paque density gradient centrifugation was used to isolate PBMCs. General conclusions and limits of the study: Balanced CD4/CD8 phenotypes were observed for clones contracting from day 15 to 85, whereas a bias towards CD4+ was observed for a second wave of clones expanding from day 15 to 37. Contracting CD4+ clones were found mainly in CM and EM memory subsets, while CD8+ clones were enriched in EMRA. Some responding clones were found in pre-infection memory, which suggests that pre-existing cross-reactive memory T cells took part in the SARS-CoV-2 response. Only a couple of mild cases were covered in the study, and larger cohorts including severe cases with pre-infection samples were considered necessary. Whether the second-wave clones peaking on day 37 were SARS-CoV-2 specific was not confirmed.

This clonotype was counted ten times or more. Its antigen is currently not known. Base qualities are not at hand, and no much larger clone is one base apart. The CDR3 starts with the cysteine, ends with the phenylalanine, and has 18 residues. Only the CDR3 portion is preserved as DNA: 54 bases, with reading frame beginning at the first base. The germline V gene (reference sequence) provides CDR1 DFQATT and CDR2 SNEGSKA. Trimming at the junction amounts to 0 bases on V and 0 bases on J, and the germline ends lie 19 bases apart. Reads for this sample came from an Illumina NovaSeq 6000. cDNA libraries for TCRalpha and TCRbeta were prepared by 5'RACE using constant-segment primers, with sample barcodes and unique molecular identifiers added. RNA was extracted from every sample with Trizol reagent. Amplification of the libraries took two PCR steps, and the second step added a second sample barcode plus Illumina TruSeq adapters. Libraries were sequenced on an Illumina NovaSeq with 2 x 150 bp paired-end reads. The authors processed their data as follows. Reads were demultiplexed and collapsed into UMI-guided consensus sequences with migec v1.2.7. Using mixcr v2.1.11, UMI consensuses were aligned to TRA and TRB V and J templates and then assembled into clonotypes. Clonotypes were classified as expanded or contracted when called significant by both edgeR and NoisET, with noise models trained on biological replicates. For edgeR calls, the cutoffs were a false discovery rate-adjusted p below 0.01 and a log2 fold-change threshold of 1. As an exploratory analysis of dynamics, PCA with hierarchical clustering was applied to max-normalized trajectories of the 1000 most abundant clonotypes. The CD4 or CD8 phenotype of responding clones was assigned using the separately sequenced CD4+ and CD8+ repertoires. TCRdb's own reprocessing of the public reads used fastp at Q25 and MiXCR and kept productive beta chains. One record per CDR3 amino acid sequence lists the most common genes and DNA. What appears here as the V and J calls and clone size reflects TCRdb's work, not the paper's. Counted in this sample were 350,000 to 450,000 distinct CDR3 sequences; under 30% of them appeared once. The ten largest clones take up about 14% of the sample.

Material for sequencing was PBMCs or a T cell subset sorted from them (not recorded which). The sequence links TRBV20-1 to TRBJ2-3, with the D segment possibly TRBD1 or TRBD2, each aligning over 5 bases. The TCR comes from an adult woman who had mild COVID-19 (a few samples of this study predate the infection). The sample titles of this study are shuffled in the database, so cell type and time point are left out; the donor was told from shared clones. The CDR3 sequence is CSARDVGRVLTSTDTQYF. The nucleotide sequence reads TGCAGTGCTAGAGACGTGGGACGTGTACTCACTAGCACAGATACGCAGTATTTT.